This record covers a single T cell receptor (beta chain). TCRdb's table, derived via immunoSEQ multiplex PCR, lists solely in-frame clones and lacks some. This sample has some 400,000 clones, with around 84% found just once. The data belong to a study of blood T cell repertoires in COVID-19. This TCR was sampled from a human donor in a cohort sampled during active COVID-19. Sequences were obtained from peripheral blood.

The CDR3 loop is CASSEWGQGNQPQHF. CDR3 DNA sequence: TGTGCCAGCAGCGAATGGGGACAGGGGAATCAGCCCCAGCATTTT. This chain joins TRBV5-8 and TRBJ1-5, with TRBD1 identical over 10 bases. Trimming took 4 bases from V and 4 from J; bases not matched to a gene: 5. CDR3 length: 15 residues. Germline V gene sequence: CDR1 SGHTS, CDR2 YDEGEE. The complete variable domain, with remaining parts taken from reference TRBV5-8 and TRBJ1-5, reads EAGVTQSPTHLIKTRGQQATLRCSPISGHTSVYWYQQALGLGLQFLLWYDEGEERNRGNFPPRFSGRQFPNYSSELNVNALELEDSALYLCASSEWGQGNQPQHFGDGTRLSIL.